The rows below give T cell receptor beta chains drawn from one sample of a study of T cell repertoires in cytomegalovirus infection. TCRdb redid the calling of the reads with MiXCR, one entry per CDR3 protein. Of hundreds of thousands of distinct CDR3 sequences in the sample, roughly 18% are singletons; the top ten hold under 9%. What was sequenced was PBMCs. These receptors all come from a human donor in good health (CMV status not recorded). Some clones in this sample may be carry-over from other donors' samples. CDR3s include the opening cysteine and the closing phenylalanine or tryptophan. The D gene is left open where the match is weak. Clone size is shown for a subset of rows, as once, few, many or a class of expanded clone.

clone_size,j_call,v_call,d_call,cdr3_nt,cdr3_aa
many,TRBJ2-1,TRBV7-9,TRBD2,TGTGCCAGCAGCTTTTCTAGCGGAGAGCAGTTCTTC,CASSFSSGEQFF
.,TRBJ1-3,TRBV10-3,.,TGTGCCATCAGTGAGTCCAGGGCATTTGGAAACACCATATATTTT,CAISESRAFGNTIYF
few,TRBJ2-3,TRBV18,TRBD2,TGTGCCAGCTCACCCACGCCTAGCGGCCGCACAGATACGCAGTATTTT,CASSPTPSGRTDTQYF
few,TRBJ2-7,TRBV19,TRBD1,TGTGCCAGTAGTATAGGGGGGACAGCTACTTACTACGAGCAGTACTTC,CASSIGGTATYYEQYF
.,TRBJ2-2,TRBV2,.,TGTGCCAGCAGACTGGACAAGAACACCGGGGAGCTGTTTTTT,CASRLDKNTGELFF
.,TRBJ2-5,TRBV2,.,TGTGCCACTGCCCTGTTCGCGGAACTCGGCGAGACCCAGTACTTC,CATALFAELGETQYF
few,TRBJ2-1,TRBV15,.,TGTGCCACCAGCACTCGCGGGACTCAGGACTACAATGAGCAGTTCTTC,CATSTRGTQDYNEQFF
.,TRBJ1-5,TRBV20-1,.,TGCAGTGCTAGGGCCTGGGTTCAGGGGCCTAGCAATCAGCCCCAGCATTTT,CSARAWVQGPSNQPQHF
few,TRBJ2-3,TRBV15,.,TGTGCCACCAGCAGAGAGGTTCGAAGCACAGATACGCAGTATTTT,CATSREVRSTDTQYF
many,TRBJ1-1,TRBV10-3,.,TGTGCCATCAGACCGCAGGGGCCACAGATGAACACTGAAGCTTTCTTT,CAIRPQGPQMNTEAFF
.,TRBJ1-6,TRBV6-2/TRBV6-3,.,TGTGCCAGCAGTTACTCTCCCGCGAGGTTCGGGAATTCACCCCTCCACTTT,CASSYSPARFGNSPLHF
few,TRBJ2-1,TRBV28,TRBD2,TGTGCCAGCAGTTTAAGCGGGGGGGCTGTGCAGTTCTTC,CASSLSGGAVQFF
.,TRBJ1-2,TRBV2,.,TGTGCCAGCATTGGAGACCAGGGAATCTTTGACTATGGCTACACCTTC,CASIGDQGIFDYGYTF
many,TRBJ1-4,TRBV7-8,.,TGTGCCAGCAGCTTAGGGCAGACATTTAATGAAAAACTGTTTTTT,CASSLGQTFNEKLFF
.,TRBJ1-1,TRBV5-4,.,TGTGCCAGCAGCGAGGGACAAACACTCAACACTGAAGCTTTCTTT,CASSEGQTLNTEAFF
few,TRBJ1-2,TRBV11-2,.,TGTGCCAGCAGCTTGGCAGGGATGGGCTATGGCTACACCTTC,CASSLAGMGYGYTF
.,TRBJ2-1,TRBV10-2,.,TGCGCCAGCAGTACCCTAGCTCAACCATACAATGAGCAGTTCTTC,CASSTLAQPYNEQFF
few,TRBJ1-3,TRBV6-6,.,TGTGCCAGCAGTTATATACGGCGAAGCTCTGGAAACACCATATATTTT,CASSYIRRSSGNTIYF
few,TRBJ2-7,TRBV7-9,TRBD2,TGTGCCAGCAGCCTAAGTCAACTAGCGGGAGGGGGCGAGCAGTACTTC,CASSLSQLAGGGEQYF
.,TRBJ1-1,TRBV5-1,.,TGCGCCAGCAGCTTTGTGGGGTTCATGAACACTGAAGCTTTCTTT,CASSFVGFMNTEAFF
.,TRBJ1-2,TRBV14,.,TGTGCCAGCAGCCAAGAGTCAGTCGATGGCTACACCTTC,CASSQESVDGYTF
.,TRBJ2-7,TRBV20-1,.,TGCAGTGCTGACCCGTACACCTACGAGCAGTACTTC,CSADPYTYEQYF
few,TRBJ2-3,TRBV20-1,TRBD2,TGCAGTGTCCGGGGGGGGGCAGATACGCAGTATTTT,CSVRGGADTQYF
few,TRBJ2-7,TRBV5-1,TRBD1,TGCGCCAGCAGCTCCAACAGGGGCGAGCAGTACTTC,CASSSNRGEQYF
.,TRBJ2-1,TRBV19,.,TGTGCCAGTAGCCTGCACCCTAGGGGCTACAATGAGCAGTTCTTC,CASSLHPRGYNEQFF